This TCR beta chain was obtained from a study of identical twins. General study results and limits: Twins shared out-of-frame alpha sequences with excess low generation probability. Beta clonotypes that were abundant in cord blood contained fewer insertions, a pattern absent from memory repertoires. Conclusions rested on cross-sectional statistics rather than following the same donors.

Template switching added a universal primer binding site, and final cDNA carried unique molecular identifiers. TCRdb re-analysed the 5' RACE reads in MiXCR, keeping a single row per CDR3 protein. This table has some 1,600,000 distinct CDR3 sequences, about 32% appearing once. There are many counts of this clonotype. The target antigen is unknown. The V gene's germline CDR1 is MDHEN and CDR2 SYDVKM. This CDR3 spans 13 amino acids. Trimming pared 3 bases from V and 4 bases from J, leaving 9 bases between. The V gene is TRBV28, the J gene TRBJ1-2; the D gene is possibly TRBD1 (6 bases). Sequencing was done on a sample of cord blood. The receptor comes from a newborn girl in good health. CDR3: CASSFRGLYGYTF. The CDR3 nucleotides read TGTGCCAGCAGTTTTCGGGGGCTCTATGGCTACACCTTC.